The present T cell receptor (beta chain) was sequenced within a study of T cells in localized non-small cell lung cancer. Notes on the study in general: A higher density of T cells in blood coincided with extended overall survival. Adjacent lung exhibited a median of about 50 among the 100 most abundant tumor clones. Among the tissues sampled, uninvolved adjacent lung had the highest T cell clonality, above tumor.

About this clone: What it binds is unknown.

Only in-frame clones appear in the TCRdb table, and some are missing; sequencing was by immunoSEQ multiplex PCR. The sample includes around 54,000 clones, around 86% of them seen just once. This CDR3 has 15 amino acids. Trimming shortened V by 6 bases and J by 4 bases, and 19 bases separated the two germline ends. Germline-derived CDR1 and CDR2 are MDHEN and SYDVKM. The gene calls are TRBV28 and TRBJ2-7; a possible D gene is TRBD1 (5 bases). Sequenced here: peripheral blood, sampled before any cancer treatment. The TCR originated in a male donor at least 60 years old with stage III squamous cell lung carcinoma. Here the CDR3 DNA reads TGTGCCAGCAGACTTGGTCGGCAGGGTGTATACGAGCAGTACTTC. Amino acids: CASRLGRQGVYEQYF.